This is a list of T cell receptor beta chains from one sample in a study of blood T cell repertoires in COVID-19. Generated by immunoSEQ multiplex PCR, the TCRdb table keeps only in-frame clones and is missing some. The sample includes almost 250,000 clones, about 82% of them seen just once. Sequenced material: peripheral blood. The receptors were gathered from a woman of 80 years or more with COVID-19, enrolled during active disease. CDR3s include the opening cysteine and the closing phenylalanine or tryptophan. A D gene is named only where the DNA matches it firmly. A clone size is listed for some rows: how often the clone was seen (once, few, many), or a class if it is expanded.

d_gene,v_gene,j_gene,abundance,CDR3nt,CDR3aa
TRBD1,TRBV27,TRBJ1-1,-,TGTGCCAGCAGTTGGGGACAGGGATGGACTGAAGCTTTCTTT,CASSWGQGWTEAFF
-,TRBV5-1,TRBJ1-3,-,TGCGCCAGCAGCTTCGAAAGCCTAGGGGTCTCTGGAAACACCATATATTTT,CASSFESLGVSGNTIYF
-,TRBV28,TRBJ1-1,few,TGTGCCAGCAGTTTGCCCAGGGGTTCCCAAGCGACTGAAGCTTTCTTT,CASSLPRGSQATEAFF
-,TRBV7-2,TRBJ1-6,-,TGTGCCAGCAGCTTAGCAGGCGCGAGGGCTTTCAATTCACCCCTCCACTTT,CASSLAGARAFNSPLHF
TRBD2,TRBV28,TRBJ2-7,-,TGTGCCAGCAGTTCCTCCTCTAGCGGGGACAACTACGAGCAGTACTTC,CASSSSSSGDNYEQYF
-,TRBV5-1,TRBJ2-1,-,TGCGCCAGCAGCTTGAACGGGGGGCCGTACAATGAGCAGTTCTTC,CASSLNGGPYNEQFF
TRBD1,TRBV11-2,TRBJ1-3,-,TGTGCCAGCAGCGGCGGGACAGCTGGAAACACCATATATTTT,CASSGGTAGNTIYF
-,TRBV19,TRBJ1-2,once,TGTGCCAGTAGTGCGCGACGCACAGGTTCCGGTAATAACTATGGCTACACCTTC,CASSARRTGSGNNYGYTF
-,TRBV7-2,TRBJ1-2,-,TGTGCCAGCAGCTTATCACAGGCAAACTATGGCTACACCTTC,CASSLSQANYGYTF
-,TRBV30,TRBJ2-3,-,TGTGCCTGGAGTCCCGGGACTTTCCGCACAGATACGCAGTATTTT,CAWSPGTFRTDTQYF
-,TRBV20-1,TRBJ2-5,-,TGCAGTGCGCCGAGGTCACCCCTGCAGTACTTC,CSAPRSPLQYF
-,TRBV3-1/TRBV3-2,TRBJ1-2,-,TGTGCCAGCAGCCAAGGGCAGAACTATGGCTACACCTTC,CASSQGQNYGYTF
TRBD1,TRBV5-1,TRBJ2-6,once,TGCGCCAGCAGCTTGGGAGGGGGCTTCGGGGCCAACGTCCTGACTTTC,CASSLGGGFGANVLTF
TRBD1,TRBV6-6,TRBJ2-2,few,TGTGCCAGCAACAACAGGGGTTCCGGGGAGCTGTTTTTT,CASNNRGSGELFF
TRBD1,TRBV27,TRBJ1-2,-,TGTGCCAGCAAAGTGTGGGGGGACAGGGGTCATGGCTACACCTTC,CASKVWGDRGHGYTF
TRBD1,TRBV24-1,TRBJ1-1,-,TGTGCCACCAGTGGCGGACAGGGGATAACTTTCTTT,CATSGGQGITFF
-,TRBV2,TRBJ1-1,-,TGTGCCAGCAGAGTACCGGGAAACCTTTTGACTGAAGCTTTCTTT,CASRVPGNLLTEAFF
TRBD1,TRBV6-5,TRBJ1-3,-,TGTGCCAGCAGCGACAGGGGGCTATCTGGAAACACCATATATTTT,CASSDRGLSGNTIYF
-,TRBV6-5,TRBJ1-4,-,TGTGCCAGCTCGCCCTGGGGGGGAGATGAAAAACTGTTTTTT,CASSPWGGDEKLFF
-,TRBV10-1,TRBJ2-2,once,TGCGCCAGCGGCTACAGTACCGGGGAGCTGTTTTTT,CASGYSTGELFF
-,TRBV4-3,TRBJ1-5,-,TGCGCCAGCAGCCAATCACAGTATCAGCCCCAGCATTTT,CASSQSQYQPQHF
TRBD1,TRBV3-1/TRBV3-2,TRBJ2-1,-,TGTGCCAGCAGCCAGTGGGACAGGGCAAACGATGAGCAGTTCTTC,CASSQWDRANDEQFF
TRBD1,TRBV19,TRBJ2-7,few,TGTGCCAGTACCCGGGGCAGGGGGCCCTACGAGCAGTACTTC,CASTRGRGPYEQYF
TRBD1,TRBV7-3,TRBJ2-2,-,TGTGCCAGCAGCTTAATGGGACAGGGAGGCACCGGGGAGCTGTTTTTT,CASSLMGQGGTGELFF
-,TRBV2,TRBJ1-5,few,TGTGCCAGTCCTCAAGGGGATCAGCCCCAGCATTTT,CASPQGDQPQHF
TRBD1,TRBV15,TRBJ2-3,-,TGTGCCACAGCACCAGGGGGCCTCTCAGATACGCAGTATTTT,CATAPGGLSDTQYF
-,TRBV12-3/TRBV12-4,TRBJ2-2,-,TGTGCCATCGGGCGGGGGCTCACCGGGGAGCTGTTTTTT,CAIGRGLTGELFF
-,TRBV5-1,TRBJ2-5,-,TGCGCCAGCAGCTTGGATGGGGCAGAACAAGAGACCCAGTACTTC,CASSLDGAEQETQYF